In this sample, the clone carrying this T cell receptor beta chain turned up a few times. Its antigen remains unknown. Within the sample, other DNA sequences also encode this same CDR3. The germline V and J ends were trimmed by 3 bases and 1 base, with 4 bases remaining between them. The length of the CDR3 is 13 residues. Per the germline V gene, CDR1 is MNHEY and CDR2 is SMNVEV (reference sequence). These data originate in a study of cytotoxic CD8 clonotypes in ibrutinib-treated CLL. About the study: The cohort had around 11 relapsed/refractory and some 14 treatment-naive patients, roughly 17 IGHV unmutated.

Produced via immunoSEQ multiplex PCR; TCRdb's table is partial and in-frame only. The sample carries 50,000 to 65,000 clones, approximately 54% recorded once. Study outcomes and limitations: Against age-matched healthy donors, baseline clonality ran higher and tracked circulating CD8+ T-cell counts.

V gene TRBV27 combines with J gene TRBJ2-4, with D uncertain. The source material was PBMCs, sampled after 12 months of ibrutinib treatment. The clonotype comes from a human donor with chronic lymphocytic leukemia. In nucleotides, the CDR3 is TGTGCCAGCAGTTTTTCGGCCAAAAACATTCAGTACTTC. It translates to CASSFSAKNIQYF.